This T cell receptor beta chain was identified in a study of OX40 agonist ivuxolimab in advanced cancers. Study-level results: Certain nonresponding patients likewise had low normalized T-cell clonal expansion. Dose levels from 0.1 to 3.0 mg/kg saw CD4+ and CD8+ blood T cells expand clonally by week 6.

On this clone: Its antigen is undetermined.

Sequenced by immunoSEQ multiplex PCR; TCRdb stores in-frame clones only, minus some. The sample carries about 120,000 clones, roughly 90% recorded once. Trimming pared 4 bases from V and 1 base from J, leaving 11 bases between. This CDR3 contains 14 residues. Germline-derived CDR1 and CDR2 are SGHRS and YFSETQ. Patients with a history of autoimmune disease or on systemic immunosuppression were excluded. The specimen comprised CD4+ or CD8+ T cells sorted from blood, sampled in a trial of the OX40 agonist ivuxolimab. This clonotype was obtained from an adult with an advanced solid tumor such as melanoma, head and neck, liver or kidney cancer. J is TRBJ1-1 and V is TRBV5-1; unclear D gene. CDR3 in DNA: TGCGCCAGCAGCATGGTGGGGAGGAACACTGAAGCTTTCTTT. The encoded protein is CASSMVGRNTEAFF.